The 18 T cell receptor beta chains below all came from one sample that was sequenced in a study of vaccination effects on CD4 cells after COVID-19. Investigators separated out CD4+ T cells once about eleven days of culture had passed. PCR confirmed that the person was infected with SARS-CoV-2 between March and December 2020. Either the mRNA-1273 or the BNT162b2 vaccine was given to participants as two doses. Produced via immunoSEQ multiplex PCR; TCRdb's table is partial and in-frame only. The data hold tens of thousands of clones, with approximately 82% observed a single time. For these receptors, no antigen is known. The specimen was CD4+ T cells from PBMCs cultured without peptide, collected after COVID-19 vaccination. The receptors shown here come from a human donor who had a prior SARS-CoV-2 infection.

The V and J genes are TRBV7-2 and TRBJ2-1; D possibly matches TRBD1 or TRBD2 (6 bases each). Trimming took off 1 base at V and 8 bases at J, with 15 bases between the two ends. Germline CDR1 and CDR2: SGHTA and FQGNSA. CDR3 length equals 15 residues. CDR3 nucleotides: TGTGCCAGCAGCTTAGGGGGGGCGAACGGTTATGAGCAGTTCTTC. This translates into CASSLGGANGYEQFF.

In regard to this clone: Lacking the conserved final phenylalanine or tryptophan, this CDR3 likely reflects a read error. It is unclear where the CDR3 begins or ends on the DNA, so no DNA is shown, and the CDR3 is as TCRdb lists it. V is TRBV21-1 and J is TRBJ1-1. TRBV21-1 represents a pseudogene. The CDR3 is 10 amino acids in total, end residues counted. CDR3 protein: CASSNRTRTM.

The V call is TRBV7-8, the J call TRBJ2-3; 9 positions match TRBD2. Germline values: CDR1 SGHVS, CDR2 FQNEAQ. With V trimmed by 5 bases and J by 6 bases, 9 bases remained unmatched. CDR3 length: 15 amino acids. The CDR3: CASSARLAEGDTQYF. The CDR3, as DNA: TGTGCCAGCAGCGCCAGACTAGCGGAAGGGGATACGCAGTATTTT.

A few counts support this clone. CDR3 bases: TGTGCCAGCAGCCCCGGGACCGTTAGCTCCTATAATTCACCCCTCCACTTT. Amino acids: CASSPGTVSSYNSPLHF. The chain joins TRBV7-9 to TRBJ1-6; tentative D call: TRBD1 (5 bases). The germline V gene has CDR1 SEHNR and CDR2 FQNEAQ (reference sequence). CDR3 size: 17 residues. Trimming took 5 bases from V and 0 from J, leaving 14 bases between them.

The CDR3 region is CASSPGGLRDNALYGYTF. The CDR3 bases are TGTGCCAGCAGCCCTGGAGGACTCCGGGACAATGCCCTCTATGGCTACACCTTC. The rearrangement joins TRBV5-4 to TRBJ1-2; maybe TRBD1 (6 bases). This CDR3 contains 18 residues. Per the germline V gene, CDR1 is SGHNT and CDR2 is YYREEE (reference sequence). Trimming left V 4 bases short and J 4 bases short, with 26 bases between.

This sequence joins TRBV29-1 and TRBJ2-5; 7 bases map to TRBD1. This CDR3 comprises 15 residues. J gave up 5 bases and V 4 bases, and 13 bases lay outside the gene matches. Germline CDR1 reads SQVTM; CDR2 reads ANQGSEA. CDR3 DNA: TGCAGCGTTGTCCGTTGGACAGGCTGGGGGGAGACCCAGTACTTC. It is translated as CSVVRWTGWGETQYF.

The chain carries TRBV5-1 and TRBJ2-2, with D uncertain. Germline V gives CDR1 SGHRS, CDR2 YFSETQ. The CDR3 is 14 amino acids. V gave up 6 bases and J gave up 0 bases, with 9 bases separating them. This chain's CDR3 is CASNHRSNTGELFF. The CDR3 nucleotides are TGCGCCAGCAATCATAGATCGAACACCGGGGAGCTGTTTTTT. Full variable domain (remainder filled in from reference TRBV5-1 and TRBJ2-2): KAGVTQTPRYLIKTRGQQVTLSCSPISGHRSVSWYQQTPGQGLQFLFEYFSETQRNKGNFPGRFSGRQFSNSRSEMNVSTLELGDSALYLCASNHRSNTGELFFGEGSRLTVL.

This chain joins TRBV19 and TRBJ1-1; D might be TRBD1 (5 bases). The CDR3 has 16 amino acids. Per germline, CDR1 LNHDA and CDR2 SQIVND (reference sequence). V shed 5 bases and J shed 0 bases, with 16 bases lying between them. CDR3 DNA sequence: TGTGCCAGTAGTCCAGGACACCCAAGAGTGAACACTGAAGCTTTCTTT. Protein: CASSPGHPRVNTEAFF.

The chain combines TRBV5-1 with TRBJ1-1, with 8 bases fitting TRBD1. The ends lost 4 bases at V and 3 bases at J; junction bases unmatched: 11. Germline V gene sequence: CDR1 SGHRS, CDR2 YFSETQ. The CDR3 is 16 residues long. The CDR3 here is CASSRRTGIDDTEAFF. CDR3 nucleotides: TGCGCCAGCAGCAGGAGGACAGGGATAGATGACACTGAAGCTTTCTTT.

The chain combines TRBV3-1 (or the pseudogene TRBV3-2) with TRBJ2-5; TRBD2 agrees at 7 bases. V lost 3 bases to trimming and J lost 2 bases; unmatched junction nucleotides: 9. The length of the CDR3 is 16 residues. Germline V gives CDR1 LGHDT, CDR2 YNNKEL (reference sequence). In nucleotides, the CDR3 is TGTGCCAGCAGCCAGGGTCATCCGGGACTACAAGAGACCCAGTACTTC. Translating gives CASSQGHPGLQETQYF.

DNA for the CDR3: TGTGCCAGCAGCTTATCTTCGGGGTACTACGAGCAGTACTTC. Translating gives CASSLSSGYYEQYF. The chain joins TRBV7-8 to TRBJ2-7, with a tentative D call TRBD2 (5 bases). Germline V gene data show CDR1 as SGHVS and CDR2 as FQNEAQ. V lost 2 bases and J 3 bases, leaving 11 bases between the germline ends. The CDR3 loop spans 14 amino acids. Supplemented by reference TRBV7-8 and TRBJ2-7, the full variable domain reads GAGVSQSPRYKVAKRGQDVALRCDPISGHVSLFWYQQALGQGPEFLTYFQNEAQLDKSGLPSDRFFAERPEGSVSTLKIQRTQQEDSAVYLCASSLSSGYYEQYFGPGTRLTVT.

V gene TRBV5-1 combines with J gene TRBJ1-1, with D possibly being TRBD1 (6 bases). The CDR3 has 15 amino acids. Germline V gene sequence: CDR1 SGHRS, CDR2 YFSETQ. V was pared by 4 bases and J by 1 base, with 14 bases between. CDR3 loop: CASSRGQTENTEAFF. The CDR3 DNA sequence: TGCGCCAGCAGCCGGGGGCAGACAGAGAACACTGAAGCTTTCTTT.

The V gene is TRBV11-3, the J gene TRBJ2-1; tentatively, D is TRBD1 (5 bases). Per the germline V gene, CDR1 is SGHNT and CDR2 is YENEEA. The CDR3 extends over 13 amino acids. Trimming shortened V by 8 bases and J by 9 bases, and 17 bases separated the two germline ends. CDR3 in amino acids: CASAPSRRGEQFF. CDR3 coding DNA: TGTGCCAGCGCACCCTCACGTAGGGGTGAGCAGTTCTTC.

This chain joins TRBV7-8 and TRBJ2-5, with D hard to call. V shed 5 bases and J shed 2 bases, with 9 bases lying between them. The CDR3 totals 13 residues. In germline, CDR1 is SGHVS, CDR2 FQNEAQ. This chain's CDR3 is CASSPLRQETQYF. The CDR3, as DNA: TGTGCCAGCAGCCCCCTGAGGCAAGAGACCCAGTACTTC.

The chain links TRBV12-5 to TRBJ2-7, with 9 bases matching TRBD1. CDR3 length equals 14 residues. Unmatched junction bases numbered 5, after V lost 5 bases and J lost 3 bases. Germline assignment: CDR1 LGHNT and CDR2 FRNRAP. CDR3 amino acids: CASGIGDRDYEQYF. The CDR3 DNA follows: TGTGCTAGTGGTATCGGGGACAGGGACTACGAGCAGTACTTC.

This sequence joins TRBV5-1 and TRBJ1-1, with TRBD1 matching 7 bases. Germline values: CDR1 SGHRS, CDR2 YFSETQ. The J segment lost 3 bases and the V segment lost 0 bases, leaving 2 bases of the junction unmatched. There are 14 residues in the CDR3. CDR3 DNA sequence: TGCGCCAGCAGCTTGGAACAGGGGTACACTGAAGCTTTCTTT. Encoded protein: CASSLEQGYTEAFF.

The gene calls are TRBV7-9 and TRBJ2-7, with D tentatively TRBD1 or TRBD2 (5 bases each). V shed 1 base and J shed 4 bases, with 11 bases lying between them. The CDR3 totals 14 residues. Germline CDR1 reads SEHNR; CDR2 reads FQNEAQ (reference sequence). The CDR3 loop reads CASSLGGSLYEQYF. In nucleotides, the CDR3 is TGTGCCAGCAGCTTAGGGGGGAGTCTATACGAGCAGTACTTC. The whole variable domain, filled in from reference TRBV7-9 and TRBJ2-7, reads DTGVSQNPRHKITKRGQNVTFRCDPISEHNRLYWYRQTLGQGPEFLTYFQNEAQLEKSRLLSDRFSAERPKGSFSTLEIQRTEQGDSAMYLCASSLGGSLYEQYFGPGTRLTVT.

This chain joins TRBV15 and TRBJ2-3; 8 nucleotides align to TRBD2. V lost 8 bases and J lost 2; bases outside the gene matches: 6. This CDR3 comprises 14 residues. Germline CDR1 reads LNHNV; CDR2 reads YYDKDF (reference sequence). CDR3 sequence (DNA): TGTGCCACCCGGGCACTAGCGGACACAGATACGCAGTATTTT. Translating it yields CATRALADTDTQYF.